These T cell receptor beta chains were read from a single sample in a study of T cells in Graves' hyperthyroidism and ophthalmopathy. In TCRdb, the multiplex PCR reads were re-called with MiXCR into one record per CDR3 protein. The data show 700,000 or so distinct CDR3 sequences, roughly 15% seen once. The sample comprised blood. These receptors came from a man in his late teens or twenties with Graves' hyperthyroidism. CDR3s include the opening cysteine and the closing phenylalanine or tryptophan. D genes are given only for firm matches. Rows may omit the clone size; those that give it use once, few, many or a size class.

V gene	J gene	D gene	clone size	CDR3 protein	CDR3 DNA
TRBV19	TRBJ1-2	-	-	CASSRGFYGYTF	TGTGCCAGTAGTCGAGGGTTCTATGGCTACACCTTC
TRBV19	TRBJ2-1	TRBD2	-	CASSISGREEFF	TGTGCCAGTAGTATTAGCGGGAGGGAGGAGTTCTTC
TRBV6-5	TRBJ1-4	-	-	CASSYAPYRVQFF	TGTGCCAGCAGTTACGCCCCCTACAGGGTCCAGTTTTTT
TRBV3-1	TRBJ1-4	-	-	CASSQGRQDEKLFF	TGTGCCAGCAGCCAAGGCCGACAGGATGAAAAACTGTTTTTT
TRBV4-1	TRBJ2-3	-	-	CASSQVGSTDTQYF	TGCGCCAGCAGCCAAGTGGGGTCCACAGATACGCAGTATTTT
TRBV28	TRBJ2-1	TRBD2	many	CASTQNAGAYNEQFF	TGTGCCAGCACCCAAAATGCGGGGGCCTACAATGAGCAGTTCTTC
TRBV7-6	TRBJ2-1	TRBD2	-	CASSPRTSGRVRNEQFF	TGTGCCAGCAGCCCCCGGACTAGCGGGAGGGTTAGGAATGAGCAGTTCTTC
TRBV2	TRBJ1-2	-	many	CASSEHYGYTF	TGTGCCAGCAGTGAACACTATGGCTACACCTTC
TRBV30	TRBJ2-7	-	many	CAWSVAVGYEQYF	TGTGCCTGGAGTGTAGCCGTGGGCTACGAGCAGTACTTC
TRBV18	TRBJ2-3	TRBD2	many	CASSPTSGTGADTQYF	TGTGCCAGCTCACCGACTAGCGGGACGGGGGCAGATACGCAGTATTTT
TRBV29-1	TRBJ2-7	-	-	CSVEGGGLYEQYF	TGCAGCGTTGAAGGGGGAGGACTCTACGAGCAGTACTTC
TRBV7-2	TRBJ2-3	-	-	CASSQESGLRGTDTQYF	TGCGCCAGCAGCCAAGAAAGCGGGCTCAGGGGGACAGATACGCAGTATTTT
TRBV20-1	TRBJ2-7	-	few	CSARVGVVYEQYF	TGCAGTGCTAGAGTGGGGGTCGTCTACGAGCAGTACTTC
TRBV11-3	TRBJ2-7	TRBD1	many	CASSSRDREDYEQYF	TGTGCCAGCAGCTCCCGGGACAGGGAAGACTACGAGCAGTACTTC
TRBV28	TRBJ2-7	-	many	CASSRTDLGYEQYF	TGTGCCAGCAGTCGAACGGACTTGGGCTACGAGCAGTACTTC
TRBV2	TRBJ2-1	TRBD2	-	CASSEFLADHNEQFF	TGTGCCAGCAGTGAATTCCTAGCGGACCACAATGAGCAGTTCTTC
TRBV20-1	TRBJ1-5	-	many	CSARGGTGQGQPQHF	TGCAGTGCAAGAGGAGGAACGGGGCAAGGTCAGCCCCAGCATTTT
TRBV30	TRBJ1-1	-	many	CAWGRGNTEAFF	TGTGCCTGGGGGAGGGGCAACACTGAAGCTTTCTTT
TRBV3-1	TRBJ2-1	-	-	CASERYNEQFF	TGTGCCAGCGAACGGTACAATGAGCAGTTCTTC
TRBV5-4	TRBJ2-7	-	many	CASSQVLWGETYEQYF	TGTGCCAGCAGCCAGGTTTTGTGGGGTGAAACCTACGAGCAGTACTTC
TRBV27	TRBJ2-7	TRBD2	-	CASSLSGLAGIYEQYF	TGTGCCAGCAGTTTATCAGGACTAGCGGGAATCTACGAGCAGTACTTC
TRBV30	TRBJ2-7	TRBD2	-	CAWGVLRGRQYF	TGTGCCTGGGGTGTACTGCGCGGGAGGCAGTACTTC
TRBV2	TRBJ2-7	-	many	CASSEPRVEQYF	TGTGCCAGCAGTGAACCCAGGGTCGAGCAGTACTTC
TRBV18	TRBJ2-1	-	few	CASSPPINNEQFF	TGTGCCAGCTCACCGCCCATTAACAATGAGCAGTTCTTC
TRBV2	TRBJ1-5	TRBD1	-	CASRGDSYSNQPQHF	TGTGCCAGCAGGGGGGACAGCTATAGCAATCAGCCCCAGCATTTT
TRBV7-9	TRBJ1-1	TRBD1	many	CASSQTGVGTEAFF	TGTGCCAGCAGCCAGACAGGGGTGGGTACTGAAGCTTTCTTT
TRBV6-5	TRBJ2-5	-	few	CASSYLRGGKTQYF	TGTGCCAGCAGTTACTTGAGGGGCGGGAAGACCCAGTACTTC
TRBV2	TRBJ2-1	TRBD2	many	CASIRTSGLSDEQFF	TGTGCCAGCATTAGAACTAGCGGCCTGAGTGACGAGCAGTTCTTC
TRBV20-1	TRBJ2-1	-	many	CSAAGTYNEQFF	TGCAGTGCTGCGGGTACCTACAATGAGCAGTTCTTC
TRBV6-2/TRBV6-3	TRBJ2-1	TRBD1	-	CASRPWTGYNEQFF	TGTGCCAGCAGGCCCTGGACAGGGTACAATGAGCAGTTCTTC
TRBV29-1	TRBJ2-7	-	few	CSVEGSGGPYSYEQYF	TGCAGCGTTGAAGGTTCGGGGGGCCCGTACTCCTACGAGCAGTACTTC
TRBV2	TRBJ1-4	TRBD1	many	CASRGDSGEKLFF	TGTGCCAGCAGGGGGGACAGTGGTGAAAAACTGTTTTTT
TRBV20-1	TRBJ2-7	-	-	CSARGRREEQYF	TGCAGTGCCAGGGGCAGACGGGAAGAGCAGTACTTC
TRBV6-2/TRBV6-3	TRBJ2-5	-	-	CASSYSRRLQETQYF	TGTGCCAGCAGTTACTCGCGACGGCTCCAAGAGACCCAGTACTTC
TRBV30	TRBJ2-7	-	many	CAWSVVGAEQYF	TGTGCCTGGAGTGTAGTAGGGGCCGAGCAGTACTTC
TRBV7-6	TRBJ1-1	TRBD1	few	CASSLETGAEAFF	TGTGCCAGCAGCTTAGAGACAGGGGCTGAAGCTTTCTTT
TRBV7-9	TRBJ2-3	-	few	CASSEDTGDTQYF	TGTGCCAGCAGCGAGGACACCGGAGATACGCAGTATTTT
TRBV20-1	TRBJ1-5	TRBD1	few	CSVGTGKQPQHF	TGCAGTGTCGGGACAGGGAAACAGCCCCAGCATTTT
TRBV20-1	TRBJ1-2	TRBD1	-	CSAAAQGAILLDGYTF	TGCAGTGCAGCGGCGCAGGGGGCTATATTACTGGATGGCTACACCTTC
TRBV2	TRBJ2-2	TRBD2	-	CASSGTSGRRSGELFF	TGTGCCAGCAGTGGGACTAGCGGGAGAAGGAGCGGGGAGCTGTTTTTT
TRBV20-1	TRBJ1-6	-	few	CSASWTARDSPLHF	TGCAGTGCTAGCTGGACTGCCCGTGATTCACCCCTCCACTTT
TRBV6-5	TRBJ2-7	-	-	CASSYHILGYEQYF	TGTGCCAGCAGTTACCACATACTAGGCTACGAGCAGTACTTC
TRBV7-9	TRBJ2-3	-	many	CASSFRPDTQYF	TGTGCCAGCAGCTTCCGTCCCGATACGCAGTATTTT